Listed below are T cell receptor beta chains from one sample, sequenced in a study of response to subunit inactivated influenza vaccine. TCRdb recomputed calls from the RT-PCR reads with MiXCR, one row per CDR3 protein. The data contain 500,000 to 600,000 distinct CDR3 sequences, around 15% of them singletons. Sequences were derived from PBMCs from blood, sampled approximately 13 days after vaccination. The receptor source for this set is a man in his fifties who received an inactivated influenza vaccine. Each CDR3 is given with its conserved first and last residue. A D gene is named only where the DNA matches it firmly. Size tells how often a clone was seen (once, few, many) or the class of an expanded clone, and some rows leave it out.

TRBJ2-2,TRBD1,TRBV5-1,.,CASSSRPGQGIGELFF,TGCGCCAGCAGCTCAAGACCGGGACAGGGGATCGGGGAGCTGTTTTTT
TRBJ2-7,TRBD1,TRBV18,few,CASSATDRGTYEQYF,TGTGCCAGCTCAGCGACCGACAGGGGTACCTACGAGCAGTACTTC
TRBJ1-2,.,TRBV20-1,many,CSAFRRSNYGYTF,TGCAGTGCCTTCAGGAGATCTAACTATGGCTACACCTTC
TRBJ1-3,.,TRBV7-2,few,CASSLALGGNTIYF,TGTGCCAGCAGCTTGGCCCTAGGGGGAAACACCATATATTTT
TRBJ1-4,.,TRBV4-2,.,CASSHDPGLVEKLFF,TGTGCCAGCAGCCACGACCCGGGACTCGTAGAAAAACTGTTTTTT
TRBJ1-4,TRBD1,TRBV20-1,.,CSARQPPGQEKLFF,TGCAGTGCTAGACAACCTCCGGGACAGGAAAAACTGTTTTTT
TRBJ1-2,TRBD1,TRBV6-1,.,CASTQSGQAGYTF,TGTGCCAGCACCCAATCTGGACAGGCTGGCTACACCTTC
TRBJ2-7,TRBD1,TRBV25-1,few,CASTGTGEVEQYF,TGTGCCAGCACCGGGACAGGGGAAGTCGAGCAGTACTTC
TRBJ1-1,.,TRBV6-5,few,CASSYSGHPNTEAFF,TGTGCCAGCAGTTACTCGGGGCACCCGAACACTGAAGCTTTCTTT
TRBJ2-2,.,TRBV29-1,.,CSAEEGPGTGELFF,TGCAGCGCCGAGGAGGGTCCGGGAACCGGGGAGCTGTTTTTT
TRBJ2-2,.,TRBV7-6,.,CASSSLPRTANTGELFF,TGTGCCAGCAGCTCCCTCCCCAGGACCGCGAACACCGGGGAGCTGTTTTTT
TRBJ2-3,TRBD2,TRBV6-2/TRBV6-3,.,CASSYRRTSASTDTQYF,TGTGCCAGCAGTTACCGCCGGACTAGCGCTAGCACAGATACGCAGTATTTT
TRBJ2-7,.,TRBV4-2,few,CASSQGTGTTGYEQYF,TGTGCCAGCAGCCAAGGGACCGGGACAACCGGCTACGAGCAGTACTTC
TRBJ2-7,.,TRBV29-1,.,CSVELREGSYEQYF,TGCAGCGTTGAACTGCGAGAGGGTTCCTACGAGCAGTACTTC
TRBJ2-7,.,TRBV20-1,.,CSATVGLSTHEQYF,TGCAGTGCTACGGTAGGGCTCAGCACCCACGAGCAGTACTTC
TRBJ2-7,.,TRBV7-9,.,CASSTPEEGRYEQYF,TGTGCCAGCAGCACACCTGAGGAGGGGCGGTACGAGCAGTACTTC
TRBJ2-1,TRBD2,TRBV30,.,CAWRPPGLAVYNEQFF,TGTGCCTGGAGGCCTCCGGGACTAGCTGTCTACAATGAGCAGTTCTTC
TRBJ2-1,.,TRBV29-1,few,CSAAPRVSGNEQFF,TGCAGCGCCGCCCCACGGGTTTCGGGGAATGAGCAGTTCTTC
TRBJ2-7,.,TRBV7-2,.,CASSLDSMRYF,TGTGCCAGCAGCTTAGACAGCATGCGGTACTTC
TRBJ2-1,.,TRBV6-2/TRBV6-3,.,CAGGQTPYNEQFF,TGTGCGGGGGGACAGACACCGTACAATGAGCAGTTCTTC
TRBJ2-2,.,TRBV4-3,.,CASSHPAYRQNTGELFF,TGCGCCAGCAGCCACCCCGCGTACAGGCAGAACACCGGGGAGCTGTTTTTT
TRBJ2-3,.,TRBV4-3,few,CASSPGPRQVPTDTQYF,TGCGCCAGCAGCCCAGGCCCGAGACAGGTCCCCACAGATACGCAGTATTTT
TRBJ2-5,TRBD2,TRBV6-1,few,CASKTTSGEETQYF,TGTGCCAGCAAAACGACTAGCGGGGAAGAGACCCAGTACTTC
TRBJ2-3,.,TRBV11-2,.,CASSLYYGASTDTQYF,TGTGCCAGCAGCTTATACTACGGAGCAAGCACAGATACGCAGTATTTT
TRBJ2-7,TRBD1,TRBV12-3/TRBV12-4,.,CASGGQGAYEQYF,TGTGCCAGCGGAGGACAGGGGGCTTACGAGCAGTACTTC
TRBJ1-4,TRBD1,TRBV4-2,.,CASSGQGARKLFF,TGTGCCAGCAGTGGACAGGGGGCTAGGAAACTGTTTTTT
TRBJ2-7,TRBD1,TRBV29-1,many,CSGRDRGSYEQYF,TGCAGCGGACGGGACAGGGGGTCCTACGAGCAGTACTTC
TRBJ2-3,TRBD2,TRBV9,few,CASSPRTSGGVSTDTQYF,TGTGCCAGCAGCCCAAGGACTAGCGGGGGGGTTAGCACAGATACGCAGTATTTT
TRBJ1-2,TRBD1,TRBV12-3/TRBV12-4,.,CASSLEGQVRYGYTF,TGTGCCAGCAGTTTAGAGGGACAGGTTCGCTATGGCTACACCTTC
TRBJ1-2,TRBD1,TRBV5-6,.,CASNPGQTLYGYTF,TGTGCCAGCAACCCGGGACAGACCTTGTATGGCTACACCTTC
TRBJ2-7,TRBD2,TRBV29-1,.,CSVETGGPYEQYF,TGCAGCGTTGAAACGGGAGGACCCTACGAGCAGTACTTC
TRBJ2-1,TRBD2,TRBV14,few,CASSQVGLESYEQFF,TGTGCCAGCAGCCAAGTGGGACTAGAGAGCTATGAGCAGTTCTTC